The 13 T cell receptor beta chains below were found in one sample sequenced in a study of blood T cell repertoires in COVID-19. Measured with immunoSEQ multiplex PCR; TCRdb has only the in-frame clones, and not every one. The sample has fewer than 150,000 clones, around 85% seen once. The sequencing sample was made of peripheral blood. These receptors all stem from a human donor in a cohort sampled during active COVID-19.

This rearrangement joins TRBV7-9 to TRBJ1-2; possibly TRBD1 for D (6 bases). The CDR3 has 14 amino acids. The ends were cut back, 6 bases at V and 5 bases at J, with 16 bases in the middle. Germline V gene data show CDR1 as SEHNR and CDR2 as FQNEAQ (reference sequence). In DNA form, the CDR3 reads TGTGCCAGCAGTCGGCCAGGGGAGCCATATGGCTACACCTTC. Its translation: CASSRPGEPYGYTF.

In this sample, this clone turned up once. The genes are TRBV5-1 and TRBJ2-1; TRBD2 aligns across 8 bases. V lost 3 bases to trimming and J lost 7 bases; unmatched junction nucleotides: 9. Germline loops: CDR1 SGHRS, CDR2 YFSETQ. The CDR3 is 15 amino acids. The CDR3 loop reads CASSSQGLEGNEQFF. The CDR3 coding sequence is TGCGCCAGCAGCTCGCAGGGACTAGAGGGTAATGAGCAGTTCTTC.

This chain uses TRBV30 with TRBJ2-4; 8 positions match TRBD2. After removal of 2 bases from V and 5 bases from J, the junction contained 5 bases not matched to a gene. There are 14 residues in the CDR3. Germline CDR1 is GTSNPN and CDR2 is SVGIG (reference sequence). In nucleotides, the CDR3 is TGTGCCTGGAGTCGGGGGGGTCTGCAAAACATTCAGTACTTC. This sequence encodes CAWSRGGLQNIQYF.

The chain recombines TRBV24-1 with TRBJ2-2, with 9 bases fitting TRBD2. The CDR3 is made up of 17 amino acids. The V gene's germline CDR1 is KGHDR and CDR2 SFDVKD. Trimming took 4 bases from V and 2 from J; bases not matched to a gene: 7. Here the CDR3 DNA reads TGTGCCACCAGTGAGTCCACTAGCGGGTCTAACACCGGGGAGCTGTTTTTT. Residues: CATSESTSGSNTGELFF.

The chain carries TRBV7-2 and TRBJ1-5; the D is unclear. The CDR3 runs to 15 residues. V was pared by 3 bases and J by 1 base, with 10 bases between. Germline-derived CDR1 and CDR2 are SGHTA and FQGNSA. For the CDR3, the DNA is TGTGCCAGCAGCTTCATCGGGGAGAGCAATCAGCCCCAGCATTTT. It encodes CASSFIGESNQPQHF.

The V gene is TRBV19, the J gene TRBJ2-3; 12 bases fit TRBD2. The trim removed 2 bases at V and 4 bases at J, leaving 1 base unmatched. Germline V gives CDR1 LNHDA, CDR2 SQIVND (reference sequence). The CDR3 is 15 amino acids. CDR3 DNA: TGTGCCAGTAGTATATCTAGCGGGGGGGCAGATACGCAGTATTTT. It is translated as CASSISSGGADTQYF.

The chain joins TRBV7-2 to TRBJ2-5; 8 positions agree with TRBD1. This CDR3 has 15 residues. Trimming removed 3 bases from V and 4 bases from J; junction bases left unmatched: 7. Germline values: CDR1 SGHTA, CDR2 FQGNSA. CDR3 coding DNA: TGTGCCAGCAGCTTCCAGGGGGCGGTGGGAGAGACCCAGTACTTC. Its protein product is CASSFQGAVGETQYF.

This clone has a single count. This chain connects TRBV7-9 to TRBJ1-1, with TRBD1 identical over 7 bases. The germline V gene encodes CDR1 SEHNR and CDR2 FQNEAQ (reference sequence). The CDR3 contains 14 residues. V was pared by 1 base and J by 6 bases, with 5 bases of the junction left unmatched. CDR3 region: CASSLVHQGAEAFF. The CDR3 nucleotides read TGTGCCAGCAGCTTAGTGCACCAGGGGGCTGAAGCTTTCTTT.

V usage is TRBV5-1 and J usage is TRBJ2-1, with 12 nucleotides matching TRBD2. Germline loops: CDR1 SGHRS, CDR2 YFSETQ. J lost 4 bases, V lost 0 bases, and 8 bases had no gene match. The CDR3 covers 18 residues. CDR3 sequence reads: CASSLDPSGRAWYNEQFF. The CDR3 region has the DNA TGCGCCAGCAGCTTGGACCCTAGCGGGAGGGCCTGGTACAATGAGCAGTTCTTC.

V gene TRBV30 combines with J gene TRBJ2-5; 8 bases line up with TRBD2. CDR3 length: 15 amino acids. The germline V gene has CDR1 GTSNPN and CDR2 SVGIG (reference sequence). Losses at the gene ends were 0 bases for V and 0 bases for J; bases not matched to a gene: 3. The CDR3 loop is CAWSVGLGYQETQYF. The DNA of the CDR3 is TGTGCCTGGAGTGTGGGACTAGGGTACCAAGAGACCCAGTACTTC.

J is TRBJ2-5 and V is TRBV7-8; the match to TRBD2 covers 10 bases. The J segment lost 0 bases and the V segment lost 2 bases, leaving 12 bases of the junction unmatched. The CDR3 runs to 19 residues. The germline gives CDR1 SGHVS, CDR2 FQNEAQ. The CDR3: CASSLTSASGGYYQETQYF. The CDR3 nucleotides are TGTGCCAGCAGCTTAACGTCGGCTAGCGGGGGTTACTACCAAGAGACCCAGTACTTC.

J is TRBJ1-3 and V is TRBV13; 9 bases match TRBD1. CDR3 size: 15 residues. The germline CDR1 and CDR2 sequences are PRHDT and FYEKMQ (reference sequence). J gave up 3 bases and V 10 bases, and 10 bases lay outside the gene matches. This chain's CDR3 is CATQIRQGVGNTIYF. The CDR3 DNA sequence: TGTGCCACCCAAATAAGACAGGGGGTTGGAAACACCATATATTTT. The full variable domain, in which reference TRBV13 and TRBJ1-3 provide the parts outside the CDR3, is AAGVIQSPRHLIKEKRETATLKCYPIPRHDTVYWYQQGPGQDPQFLISFYEKMQSDKGSIPDRFSAQQFSDYHSELNMSSLELGDSALYFCATQIRQGVGNTIYFGEGSWLTVV.

The chain employs TRBV27 and TRBJ1-3; 8 bases match TRBD1. This CDR3 contains 15 residues. J was trimmed by 3 bases and V by 3 bases; bases with no gene match: 4. CDR1 is MNHEY, CDR2 SMNVEV, per germline (reference sequence). CDR3 nucleotides: TGTGCCAGCAGTTTGACAGGGGTTGGTGGAAACACCATATATTTT. It is translated as CASSLTGVGGNTIYF.